A single sample is the source of the 24 T cell receptor beta chains below, sequenced in a study of T cells in Graves' hyperthyroidism and ophthalmopathy. Amplified TCR beta CDR3 regions came from RNA transcripts. HTBI primers drove first-round RT-PCR of the TCR CDR3. MiXCR, run by TCRdb on the multiplex PCR reads, gives a single entry per CDR3 protein. Of more than 350,000 distinct CDR3 sequences detected, over 12% appear once; the ten largest clones hold about 21%. The sequenced sample was blood. These receptors were taken from a woman aged 60-75 years with Graves' ophthalmopathy.

This clonotype was picked up many times. V gene TRBV27 combines with J gene TRBJ1-1; TRBD1 agrees at 7 bases. Germline CDR1 reads MNHEY; CDR2 reads SMNVEV (reference sequence). With 3 bases clipped from V and 5 bases from J, the junction kept 6 bases outside the gene matches. This CDR3 is 14 amino acids long. This CDR3 is CASSFTGTVTEAFF. The CDR3 region has the DNA TGTGCCAGCAGTTTCACCGGGACAGTAACTGAAGCTTTCTTT.

This clonotype was observed a handful of times. The rearrangement joins TRBV4-1 to TRBJ2-7; 9 nucleotides align to TRBD2. J was trimmed by 4 bases and V by 3 bases; bases with no gene match: 7. From germline, CDR1 is MGHRA and CDR2 YSYEKL. The length of the CDR3 is 15 residues. This CDR3 reads CASSHPSGIGYEQYF. The CDR3, as DNA: TGCGCCAGCAGCCACCCTAGCGGGATTGGGTACGAGCAGTACTTC.

Notes on this clonotype: With a much larger clone just one base away, this may be a read error. The genes are TRBV7-2 and TRBJ2-1, with TRBD2 matching 7 bases. CDR3 length: 17 amino acids. Germline V lookup: CDR1 SGHTA, CDR2 FQGNSA. CDR3 DNA: TGTGACAGCAGCTTAGGGCCTAGCGGCCTATCCTACAATGAGCAGTTCTTC. Translation gives CDSSLGPSGLSYNEQFF.

This clonotype was seen more than once but under ten times. The chain recombines TRBV19 with TRBJ1-1; D unclear. Germline lookup yields CDR1 LNHDA and CDR2 SQIVND (reference sequence). This CDR3 has 14 residues. V was cut by 3 bases and J by 1 base, with 9 bases left in between. The CDR3 region has the DNA TGTGCCAGTAGTATCGGGCGGGAGAACACTGAAGCTTTCTTT. Translated, it gives CASSIGRENTEAFF.

This clonotype was counted ten times or more. The rearrangement links TRBV28 to TRBJ2-1, with 9 bases fitting TRBD2. CDR1 and CDR2 (germline): MDHEN, SYDVKM. V shed 2 bases and J 7 bases; nucleotides not matched to a gene: 6. CDR3 length: 15 residues. The DNA of the CDR3 is TGTGCCAGCAGTTTAGGGCGGGGGGGGGGAAATGAGCAGTTCTTC. Translated, it gives CASSLGRGGGNEQFF.

At least ten counts were recorded for this clonotype. V gene TRBV28 combines with J gene TRBJ2-5, with a weak D call TRBD2 (5 bases). CDR1 and CDR2 (germline): MDHEN, SYDVKM. The CDR3 is 15 amino acids. V lost 5 bases and J 5 bases, leaving 18 bases between the germline ends. As DNA, the CDR3 is TGTGCCAGCAGTAGTTATAGCTCGGGATCGGAGACCCAGTACTTC. The encoded protein is CASSSYSSGSETQYF. The entire variable domain, with the rest obtained from reference TRBV28 and TRBJ2-5, is as follows: DVKVTQSSRYLVKRTGEKVFLECVQDMDHENMFWYRQDPGLGLRLIYFSYDVKMKEKGDIPEGYSVSREKKERFSLILESASTNQTSMYLCASSSYSSGSETQYFGPGTRLLVL.

This clonotype was counted a few times. The rearrangement joins TRBV7-3 to TRBJ1-1; D uncertain. Trimming took 5 bases from V and 6 from J, leaving 16 bases between them. The length of the CDR3 is 14 residues. Germline CDR1 reads SGHTA; CDR2 reads FQGTGA. The CDR3 DNA reads TGTGCCAGCAGCCCCGTCGGGGAGAGGGCTGAAGCTTTCTTT. As protein: CASSPVGERAEAFF.

In its sample, this clonotype was seen many times. The rearrangement joins TRBV2 to TRBJ2-1; 10 bases map to TRBD2. The CDR3 has 19 amino acids. J gave up 2 bases and V 2 bases, and 12 bases lay outside the gene matches. Germline lookup yields CDR1 SNHLY and CDR2 FYNNEI. The CDR3 DNA is TGTGCCAGCAGTGAAAAGGCAGCGGGAGGGACTATGCCCTACAATGAGCAGTTCTTC. Encoded protein: CASSEKAAGGTMPYNEQFF.

This clonotype was recorded a few times. One base away lies a much larger clone, so this may be a sequencing read error. This chain links TRBV6-5 with TRBJ2-7; 11 positions agree with TRBD2. From germline, CDR1 is MNHEY and CDR2 SVGAGI. This CDR3 is built from 18 residues. V trimming: 0 bases; J trimming: 7 bases; junction bases outside the gene matches: 14. This chain's CDR3 is CASSYSSGTSGKGLEQYF. The CDR3 DNA reads as TGTGCCAGCAGTTACTCGAGTGGGACTAGCGGTAAAGGGCTTGAGCAGTACTTC.

The table lists this clonotype with many counts. V gene TRBV7-9 combines with J gene TRBJ2-7; 11 nucleotides agree with TRBD1. The V gene's germline CDR1 is SEHNR and CDR2 FQNEAQ (reference sequence). CDR3 length: 15 residues. The ends lost 1 base at V and 6 bases at J; junction bases unmatched: 5. Here the CDR3 DNA reads TGTGCCAGCAGCTTAGACGGACAGGGGGCCATCGAGCAGTACTTC. Its translation is CASSLDGQGAIEQYF.

This clonotype was found many times. The V and J genes are TRBV6-1 and TRBJ2-5, with D possibly being TRBD1 (6 bases). The V and J ends lost 4 bases and 5 bases respectively, with 14 bases between them. Germline V CDR1 and CDR2: MNHNS, SASEGT. The CDR3 extends over 14 amino acids. The CDR3 nucleotides read TGTGCCAGCAGTGGGATAACAGGGACGGAGACCCAGTACTTC. Translated: CASSGITGTETQYF.

There are many counts of this clonotype. The V and J genes are TRBV5-6 and TRBJ2-3, with a weak D call TRBD2 (6 bases). The CDR3 totals 13 residues. V gave up 4 bases and J gave up 4 bases, with 10 bases separating them. Germline CDR1 is SGHDT and CDR2 is YYEEEE. The CDR3 reads CASSRPGADTQYF. The CDR3 DNA sequence: TGTGCCAGCAGCCGCCCGGGGGCAGATACGCAGTATTTT.

This clonotype showed up just a few times. This rearrangement joins TRBV29-1 to TRBJ2-7; 11 nucleotides align to TRBD1. CDR3 length: 14 residues. Per germline, CDR1 SQVTM and CDR2 ANQGSEA. J gave up 1 base and V 6 bases, and 5 bases lay outside the gene matches. As DNA, the CDR3 is TGCAGCGTGAGGGGGACAGGGGGATCCTACGAGCAGTACTTC. Translating it yields CSVRGTGGSYEQYF.

This clonotype has only a few counts. The chain combines TRBV28 with TRBJ1-3; no firm D call. The CDR3 length is 12 residues. Germline loops: CDR1 MDHEN, CDR2 SYDVKM. Trimming took 7 bases from V and 4 from J, leaving 8 bases between them. The DNA of the CDR3 is TGTGCCAGCACCCCTGGGGGAAACACCATATATTTT. Translating it yields CASTPGGNTIYF.

This clonotype occurred many times. The rearrangement joins TRBV6-1 to TRBJ2-5; 11 nucleotides line up with TRBD1. V lost 6 bases and J lost 4; bases outside the gene matches: 4. The CDR3 loop spans 14 amino acids. Germline-derived CDR1 and CDR2 are MNHNS and SASEGT. CDR3 loop: CASRGQGARETQYF. CDR3 DNA: TGTGCCAGCAGAGGACAGGGGGCGAGAGAGACCCAGTACTTC.

This clonotype was seen many times. This sequence joins TRBV5-8 and TRBJ2-2; D may be TRBD1 (5 bases). Trimming stripped 4 bases from V and 1 base from J, with 8 bases between. CDR3 length: 14 residues. The germline gives CDR1 SGHTS, CDR2 YDEGEE. DNA of the CDR3: TGTGCCAGCAGCACCGACAGGAACACCGGGGAGCTGTTTTTT. Protein sequence: CASSTDRNTGELFF. Variable domain in full (rest from reference TRBV5-8 and TRBJ2-2): EAGVTQSPTHLIKTRGQQATLRCSPISGHTSVYWYQQALGLGLQFLLWYDEGEERNRGNFPPRFSGRQFPNYSSELNVNALELEDSALYLCASSTDRNTGELFFGEGSRLTVL.

This sequence joins TRBV30 and TRBJ1-6; D not resolved. Per germline, CDR1 GTSNPN and CDR2 SVGIG (reference sequence). Trimming pared 4 bases from V and 1 base from J, leaving 5 bases between. The CDR3 totals 13 residues. CDR3 sequence: CAWTASYNSPLHF. The CDR3 region has the DNA TGTGCCTGGACAGCATCCTATAATTCACCCCTCCACTTT.

The V call is TRBV24-1, the J call TRBJ2-1; 11 nucleotides match TRBD2. V lost 5 bases to trimming and J lost 9 bases; unmatched junction nucleotides: 11. Germline V gene data show CDR1 as KGHDR and CDR2 as SFDVKD. The CDR3 has 16 amino acids. The DNA of the CDR3 is TGTGCCACCAGTGGGATAACTAGCGGGGGAGGTGGTGAGCAGTTCTTC. Protein sequence: CATSGITSGGGGEQFF.

This clonotype was recorded many times. The gene calls are TRBV28 and TRBJ1-2; possible D gene TRBD1, 5 bases. Germline CDR1 is MDHEN and CDR2 is SYDVKM. This CDR3 is 13 amino acids long. V lost 5 bases and J lost 4, with 11 bases in between. CDR3 loop: CASSPPGFYGYTF. CDR3 DNA: TGTGCCAGCAGTCCGCCAGGGTTCTATGGCTACACCTTC.

This clonotype was observed many times. The rearrangement links TRBV3-1 to TRBJ2-1, with 9 bases lining up with TRBD1. CDR3 length: 16 amino acids. From germline, CDR1 is LGHDT and CDR2 YNNKEL (reference sequence). Germline trimming cut 3 bases from V and 5 bases from J; bases unmatched to any gene: 8. The DNA for the CDR3 is TGTGCCAGCAGCCATGCCGGGACAGGGAGAAACAATGAGCAGTTCTTC. Protein sequence: CASSHAGTGRNNEQFF.

This clonotype was counted ten times or more. The V call is TRBV28, the J call TRBJ2-7; the match to TRBD2 covers 11 bases. This CDR3 has 18 amino acids. Unmatched junction bases numbered 23, after V lost 9 bases and J lost 7 bases. Germline CDR1 is MDHEN and CDR2 is SYDVKM. CDR3 amino acids: CASPPPRLAGGPRWEQYF. The CDR3 nucleotides read TGTGCCAGTCCCCCCCCCCGGCTAGCGGGAGGCCCTAGATGGGAGCAGTACTTC. Filled out from reference TRBV28 and TRBJ2-7, the complete variable domain reads DVKVTQSSRYLVKRTGEKVFLECVQDMDHENMFWYRQDPGLGLRLIYFSYDVKMKEKGDIPEGYSVSREKKERFSLILESASTNQTSMYLCASPPPRLAGGPRWEQYFGPGTRLTVT.

This clonotype was detected a few times. The chain is built from TRBV5-1 and TRBJ2-3; 8 bases agree with TRBD1. From germline, CDR1 is SGHRS and CDR2 YFSETQ. V was pared by 4 bases and J by 2 bases, with 6 bases of the junction left unmatched. The CDR3 spans 15 residues. The DNA for the CDR3 is TGCGCCAGCAGCCATCCGGGACAGGACACAGATACGCAGTATTTT. Translation: CASSHPGQDTDTQYF.

In its sample, this clonotype was seen a few times. J is TRBJ2-2 and V is TRBV29-1; possible D gene TRBD2, 6 bases. Trimming removed 0 bases at V and 7 bases at J, with 6 bases between. This CDR3 region has 12 residues. Per germline, CDR1 SQVTM and CDR2 ANQGSEA. CDR3 protein: CSVEDGGGELFF. The CDR3 DNA follows: TGCAGCGTTGAAGACGGGGGCGGGGAGCTGTTTTTT.

As concerns this clonotype: This clone may be a read error of a much larger clone one base away. The chain joins TRBV15 to TRBJ1-4; 8 bases agree with TRBD1. Germline assignment: CDR1 LNHNV and CDR2 YYDKDF (reference sequence). The CDR3 covers 17 residues. As DNA, the CDR3 is TGTGCCGCCAGCAGCCACAGGACAGGGAGTCCTAATGAAAAACTGTTTTTT. Protein sequence: CAASSHRTGSPNEKLFF.